This is a list of T cell receptor beta chains from one sample in a study of T cells after posttransplantation cyclophosphamide. Generated by immunoSEQ multiplex PCR, the TCRdb table keeps only in-frame clones and is missing some. The data show about 43,000 clones, 90% seen once. The material sequenced was PBMCs, taken 55 to 70 days after allogeneic stem cell transplant with posttransplant cyclophosphamide. The receptors were gathered from a male patient aged 55 to 69 who received an allogeneic stem cell transplant from a related donor and was CMV-positive. Some T cells may have originated in the graft donor. Both conserved end residues are part of each CDR3. D genes are given only for firm matches. Clone size appears in some rows only: once, few, many, or a class for an expanded clone.

D gene	clone size	V gene	J gene	CDR3 length	CDR3 protein	CDR3 DNA
.	once	TRBV18	TRBJ1-4	15	CASSPQSATNEKLFF	TGTGCCAGCTCACCTCAGTCTGCAACTAATGAAAAACTGTTTTTT
.	.	TRBV25-1	TRBJ2-5	14	CASSEGTYLETQYF	TGTGCCAGCAGTGAAGGGACTTATTTAGAGACCCAGTACTTC
.	.	TRBV5-1	TRBJ2-7	15	CASSLGQEVSYEQYF	TGCGCCAGCAGCTTGGGACAGGAGGTCTCCTACGAGCAGTACTTC
TRBD1	once	TRBV19	TRBJ1-1	14	CASSNFKDRLQAFF	TGTGCCAGTAGTAACTTTAAGGACAGGCTACAAGCTTTCTTT
.	.	TRBV9	TRBJ2-1	15	CASSVEGVAYNEQFF	TGTGCCAGCAGCGTAGAAGGGGTCGCCTACAATGAGCAGTTCTTC
.	.	TRBV6-1	TRBJ1-3	14	CASSEAGSGNTIYF	TGTGCCAGCAGTGAGGCGGGATCTGGAAACACCATATATTTT
TRBD2	once	TRBV9	TRBJ2-5	15	CASSVSGGEAETQYF	TGTGCCAGCAGCGTGAGCGGGGGGGAGGCGGAGACCCAGTACTTC
.	.	TRBV5-6	TRBJ2-1	15	CASSPEEAGYNEQFF	TGTGCCAGCAGCCCGGAGGAGGCAGGTTACAATGAGCAGTTCTTC
.	.	TRBV30	TRBJ2-5	15	CAWSVVQSGGETQYF	TGTGCCTGGAGTGTAGTCCAGTCAGGAGGGGAGACCCAGTACTTC
TRBD2	few	TRBV7-9	TRBJ2-3	16	CASSSGLAGFTDTQYF	TGTGCCAGCAGCTCCGGACTAGCGGGGTTCACAGATACGCAGTATTTT
TRBD1	.	TRBV27	TRBJ1-2	17	CASSIRTGLADFKGYTF	TGTGCCAGCAGTATCCGGACAGGGCTTGCCGACTTTAAGGGCTACACCTTC
TRBD1	.	TRBV19	TRBJ1-2	15	CASSRGQDTNYGYTF	TGTGCCAGTAGCCGCGGACAGGATACTAACTATGGCTACACCTTC
TRBD1	.	TRBV12-5	TRBJ1-5	17	CASGLKDRGSYNQPQHF	TGTGCTAGTGGTTTGAAGGACAGGGGTTCGTACAATCAGCCCCAGCATTTT
.	.	TRBV7-9	TRBJ1-6	17	CASRPALLSSYNSPLHF	TGTGCCAGCAGACCCGCCCTTTTGAGCTCCTATAATTCACCCCTCCACTTT
TRBD1	.	TRBV5-5	TRBJ2-2	15	CASSRQGAGTGELFF	TGTGCCAGCAGTCGACAGGGGGCTGGCACCGGGGAGCTGTTTTTT
TRBD1	.	TRBV28	TRBJ1-6	20	CASSNPPPWTGPTYNSPLHF	TGTGCCAGCAGTAACCCACCCCCATGGACAGGTCCGACCTATAATTCACCCCTCCACTTT
.	few	TRBV10-3	TRBJ1-2	13	CASTPTQIYGYTF	TGTGCCAGCACCCCGACACAAATCTATGGCTACACCTTC
TRBD1	few	TRBV7-9	TRBJ1-2	14	CASSSTGGDYGYTF	TGTGCCAGCAGCTCGACAGGGGGGGACTATGGCTACACCTTC
.	.	TRBV6-5	TRBJ2-7	12	CASSYSRGEQYF	TGTGCCAGCAGTTACTCCAGGGGCGAGCAGTACTTC
.	.	TRBV5-5	TRBJ1-6	17	CASSPQAGTGSNSPLHF	TGTGCCAGCAGCCCGCAGGCGGGGACGGGGTCAAATTCACCCCTCCACTTT
.	.	TRBV19	TRBJ2-3	14	CASSTRASTDTQYF	TGTGCCAGTAGTACCAGGGCGAGCACAGATACGCAGTATTTT
.	.	TRBV6-5	TRBJ2-7	11	CASVGGREQYF	TGTGCCAGCGTAGGAGGTCGCGAGCAGTACTTC
TRBD1	few	TRBV27	TRBJ2-7	11	CASSSQGQEFF	TGTGCCAGCAGCTCTCAGGGACAGGAGTTCTTC
.	once	TRBV7-8	TRBJ2-5	14	CASSLDRLGETQYF	TGTGCCAGCAGCTTAGACAGGCTCGGGGAGACCCAGTACTTC
TRBD1	.	TRBV27	TRBJ2-1	14	CASSGTGAYNEQFF	TGTGCCAGCAGCGGGACAGGGGCCTACAATGAGCAGTTCTTC
.	.	TRBV7-2	TRBJ2-1	14	CASSLGGPSDEQFF	TGTGCCAGCAGCCTCGGGGGGCCCTCGGATGAGCAGTTCTTC
TRBD2	.	TRBV2	TRBJ2-2	15	CASNGLAGGIGELFF	TGTGCCAGCAACGGACTAGCGGGGGGGATCGGGGAGCTGTTTTTT
TRBD2	few	TRBV6-5	TRBJ2-1	15	CASASGLAGLNEQFF	TGTGCCAGCGCCTCAGGACTAGCGGGACTCAATGAGCAGTTCTTC
TRBD1	.	TRBV7-2	TRBJ1-2	14	CASSLGPGGYGYTF	TGTGCCAGCAGCTTAGGGCCAGGGGGCTATGGCTACACCTTC
TRBD1	.	TRBV2	TRBJ2-5	15	CASSVGQGAVKTQYF	TGTGCCAGCAGTGTCGGACAGGGGGCAGTGAAGACCCAGTACTTC
TRBD2	.	TRBV7-6	TRBJ2-1	15	CASSLERGGYNEQFF	TGTGCCAGCAGCTTAGAGCGGGGGGGTTACAATGAGCAGTTCTTC
.	.	TRBV11-2	TRBJ1-1	14	CASSLREANTEAFF	TGTGCCAGCAGCTTACGGGAGGCTAACACTGAAGCTTTCTTT
TRBD1	.	TRBV6-5	TRBJ1-2	13	CASSRTGGYGYTF	TGTGCCAGCAGTAGGACAGGGGGCTATGGCTACACCTTC
TRBD2	.	TRBV5-4	TRBJ2-5	18	CASSFGAGGTRGSETQYF	TGTGCCAGCAGCTTTGGGGCGGGAGGGACTAGGGGGTCCGAGACCCAGTACTTC
TRBD1	.	TRBV7-9	TRBJ1-2	16	CASSLDRDRMNYGYTF	TGTGCCAGCAGCTTAGATCGGGACAGGATGAACTATGGCTACACCTTC
.	.	TRBV4-1	TRBJ1-2	15	CASSQRVSSNYGYTF	TGCGCCAGCAGCCAGAGAGTGAGTTCTAACTATGGCTACACCTTC
TRBD1	.	TRBV2	TRBJ1-2	16	CAGTGDRDGLFYGYTF	TGTGCCGGCACCGGCGACAGGGACGGCCTCTTCTATGGCTACACCTTC
TRBD2	.	TRBV18	TRBJ2-3	16	CASSPPGLAGADTQYF	TGTGCCAGCTCACCCCCGGGACTAGCGGGGGCAGATACGCAGTATTTT
TRBD1	.	TRBV5-1	TRBJ2-3	15	CASSAEQGAKGAQYF	TGCGCCAGCAGCGCGGAACAGGGGGCGAAGGGAGCGCAGTATTTT
.	.	TRBV29-1	TRBJ2-1	15	CSVDWRRSSYNEQFF	TGCAGCGTTGATTGGAGGAGGAGCTCCTACAATGAGCAGTTCTTC
.	few	TRBV7-7	TRBJ1-3	15	CASSLDGGRYTTIYF	TGTGCCAGCAGCTTAGATGGGGGCCGGTATACCACCATATATTTT
TRBD1	.	TRBV6-1	TRBJ1-1	15	CASSRDRGLASEAFF	TGTGCCAGCAGTAGGGACAGGGGGCTCGCTTCTGAAGCTTTCTTT
TRBD1	.	TRBV12-5	TRBJ2-3	15	CASGLEQGSTDTQYF	TGTGCTAGTGGTTTAGAACAGGGGTCCACAGATACGCAGTATTTT
TRBD1	.	TRBV19	TRBJ1-6	14	CASRRTGQNSPLHF	TGTGCCAGTAGACGGACAGGGCAAAATTCACCCCTCCACTTT
TRBD1	few	TRBV2	TRBJ2-2	15	CASTSGQGYAGELFF	TGTGCCAGCACCTCGGGACAGGGTTACGCCGGGGAGCTGTTTTTT
TRBD1	.	TRBV7-6	TRBJ1-1	15	CASSLGGGAWSEAFF	TGTGCCAGCAGCCTAGGGGGCGGGGCTTGGTCTGAAGCTTTCTTT
.	once	TRBV28	TRBJ2-4	14	CASSVPLAKNIQYF	TGTGCCAGCAGTGTCCCTTTAGCCAAAAACATTCAGTACTTC
.	.	TRBV5-8	TRBJ1-1	14	CAAGGGSGDTEAFF	TGTGCCGCTGGTGGGGGATCGGGGGACACTGAAGCTTTCTTT
TRBD1	.	TRBV19	TRBJ1-2	15	CASTGQGDANYGYTF	TGTGCCAGTACGGGACAGGGGGACGCCAACTATGGCTACACCTTC